These T cell receptor beta chains were read from a single sample in a study of technical replicates of blood from a handful of donors. The method was immunoSEQ multiplex PCR; TCRdb's version includes in-frame clones alone and lacks a portion of them. The sample contains some 74,000 clones, nearly 97% of which appear only once. The specimen sequenced was T cells isolated from PBMCs. The receptors were sampled from a human donor in good health. Each CDR3 is given with its conserved first and last residue. The order of the fields is J gene, D gene, V gene, clone size, CDR3 protein, CDR3 DNA. The D gene is left open where the match is weak. Size tells how often a clone was seen (once, few, many) or the class of an expanded clone, and some rows leave it out.

TRBJ2-5	-	TRBV19	-	CASNLGGQQETQYF	TGTGCCAGTAACCTCGGGGGACAGCAAGAGACCCAGTACTTC
TRBJ2-3	TRBD2	TRBV18	-	CASSPPISGGSDTQYF	TGTGCCAGCTCACCACCGATTAGCGGGGGGTCAGATACGCAGTATTTT
TRBJ1-5	-	TRBV4-1	-	CASSQGTAGRDPQHF	TGCGCCAGCAGCCAAGGGACAGCCGGGCGAGATCCCCAGCATTTT
TRBJ2-5	-	TRBV19	-	CASTERGSALQETQYF	TGTGCCAGTACCGAACGCGGTAGCGCGTTGCAAGAGACCCAGTACTTC
TRBJ1-1	TRBD1	TRBV11-2	-	CASSSIKGAGTEAFF	TGTGCCAGCAGCTCTATCAAGGGGGCTGGCACTGAAGCTTTCTTT
TRBJ2-7	-	TRBV2	-	CASKSQSSSYEQYF	TGTGCCAGCAAAAGTCAGTCAAGCTCCTACGAGCAGTACTTC
TRBJ1-1	-	TRBV30	few	CAWSPARRGVNTEAFF	TGTGCCTGGAGTCCCGCACGGCGCGGGGTGAACACTGAAGCTTTCTTT
TRBJ2-2	-	TRBV4-1	-	CASSATAERELFF	TGCGCCAGCAGCGCCACAGCGGAGCGGGAGCTGTTTTTT
TRBJ2-1	-	TRBV28	-	CASSTYNEQFF	TGTGCCAGCAGTACATACAATGAGCAGTTCTTC
TRBJ1-2	-	TRBV5-4	-	CASSYSGEEGYTF	TGTGCCAGCAGTTATTCGGGGGAAGAGGGCTACACCTTC
TRBJ2-2	-	TRBV19	-	CASSPRGLTGELFF	TGTGCCAGTAGCCCTAGGGGCCTCACCGGGGAGCTGTTTTTT
TRBJ2-7	TRBD1	TRBV28	-	CASSSHGQVYEQYF	TGTGCCAGCAGTTCTCATGGACAGGTTTACGAGCAGTACTTC
TRBJ1-6	TRBD1	TRBV7-3	-	CASSSRGPDSPLHF	TGTGCCAGCAGTTCCAGGGGGCCAGATTCACCCCTCCACTTT
TRBJ2-5	-	TRBV5-1	-	CASSPGTARETQYF	TGCGCCAGCAGCCCCGGTACGGCGAGGGAGACCCAGTACTTC
TRBJ2-7	TRBD2	TRBV7-9	few	CASSFSGGADEQYF	TGTGCCAGCAGTTTTAGCGGGGGGGCGGACGAGCAGTACTTC
TRBJ2-2	-	TRBV11-2	few	CASSLPRNTGELFF	TGTGCCAGCAGCCTCCCGAGGAACACCGGGGAGCTGTTTTTT
TRBJ2-4	-	TRBV7-9	-	CASSAMVHSDIQYF	TGTGCCAGCAGCGCTATGGTCCATAGTGACATTCAGTACTTC
TRBJ1-1	TRBD1	TRBV2	once	CASRGQGLNTEAFF	TGTGCCAGCAGGGGACAGGGTTTGAACACTGAAGCTTTCTTT
TRBJ2-1	-	TRBV7-7	-	CASSPQGGSYNEQFF	TGTGCCAGCAGCCCCCAGGGGGGCTCCTACAATGAGCAGTTCTTC
TRBJ2-1	TRBD2	TRBV4-1	-	CASSQDRLAGGRGQFF	TGCGCCAGCAGCCAAGATAGGCTAGCGGGGGGAAGGGGGCAGTTCTTC
TRBJ1-1	TRBD1	TRBV4-1	-	CASSHPGQGNTEAFF	TGCGCCAGCAGCCACCCGGGACAGGGTAACACTGAAGCTTTCTTT
TRBJ1-4	-	TRBV30	once	CAWRAGSGGEKLFF	TGTGCCTGGAGGGCCGGTTCGGGAGGGGAAAAACTGTTTTTT
TRBJ1-3	-	TRBV6-5	-	CASSYDFSSGNTIYF	TGTGCCAGCAGTTATGACTTCTCCTCTGGAAACACCATATATTTT
TRBJ2-3	TRBD1	TRBV5-6	-	CASRPGQGNYRTDTQYF	TGTGCCAGCAGGCCCGGACAGGGCAACTACCGCACAGATACGCAGTATTTT
TRBJ2-7	-	TRBV5-1	-	CASSSSFTGTSTYEQYF	TGCGCCAGCAGCTCCTCCTTCACCGGGACTTCCACCTACGAGCAGTACTTC
TRBJ1-5	TRBD1	TRBV27	-	CASRPGQAGSQPQHF	TGTGCCAGCAGACCGGGACAGGCGGGCAGTCAGCCCCAGCATTTT
TRBJ2-1	TRBD2	TRBV15	once	CATSRELASPYNEQFF	TGTGCCACCAGCAGAGAACTAGCGAGTCCCTACAATGAGCAGTTCTTC
TRBJ2-7	-	TRBV21-1	-	CASSKYSSGTGNHEQYF	TGTGCCAGCAGCAAGTATTCCTCCGGGACAGGGAACCACGAGCAGTACTTC
TRBJ2-7	-	TRBV7-9	-	CASSFGQIYEQYF	TGTGCCAGCAGCTTCGGACAGATCTACGAGCAGTACTTC
TRBJ2-1	TRBD2	TRBV7-6	-	CASSSNTGTSRRDEQFF	TGTGCCAGCAGCTCCAACACCGGGACTAGCCGCCGGGATGAGCAGTTCTTC
TRBJ2-3	-	TRBV15	-	CATSRDIGDTDTQYF	TGTGCCACCAGCAGAGATATCGGTGACACAGATACGCAGTATTTT
TRBJ1-2	-	TRBV12-1	-	CASSFLGDGYTF	TGTGCCAGCAGCTTTCTCGGGGATGGCTACACCTTC
TRBJ2-5	-	TRBV6-1	-	CASSEALGGRETQYF	TGTGCCAGCAGTGAAGCGCTTGGGGGCCGGGAGACCCAGTACTTC
TRBJ1-5	-	TRBV6-1	once	CASSVYSNQPQHF	TGTGCCAGCAGTGTCTATAGCAATCAGCCCCAGCATTTT
TRBJ1-4	-	TRBV5-5	-	CASSLTGATNEKLFF	TGTGCCAGCAGCTTGACAGGAGCAACTAATGAAAAACTGTTTTTT
TRBJ1-2	-	TRBV29-1	-	CSVESGFYGYTF	TGCAGCGTTGAATCAGGCTTCTATGGCTACACCTTC
TRBJ1-2	TRBD1	TRBV28	-	CASSWDRSYTF	TGTGCCAGCAGTTGGGACAGATCCTACACCTTC
TRBJ2-1	TRBD2	TRBV5-1	-	CASSGAGTSETVSYNEQFF	TGCGCCAGCAGCGGCGCCGGGACTAGCGAAACCGTATCCTACAATGAGCAGTTCTTC
TRBJ2-1	-	TRBV4-1	once	CASSQAGTYNEQFF	TGCGCCAGCAGCCAAGCGGGAACCTACAATGAGCAGTTCTTC
TRBJ1-3	-	TRBV6-5	-	CASRDRRSGNTIYF	TGTGCCAGCAGAGACAGACGCTCTGGAAACACCATATATTTT
TRBJ2-7	-	TRBV9	once	CASSVTGSPYEQYF	TGTGCCAGCAGCGTAACGGGGTCACCCTACGAGCAGTACTTC
TRBJ2-5	TRBD2	TRBV30	-	CAWMARVWRLAGQETQYF	TGTGCCTGGATGGCCCGGGTGTGGCGACTAGCGGGGCAAGAGACCCAGTACTTC
TRBJ1-1	-	TRBV28	-	CASSSHPFGTGMNTEAFF	TGTGCCAGCAGCTCCCACCCTTTTGGTACGGGTATGAACACTGAAGCTTTCTTT
TRBJ2-7	TRBD2	TRBV7-2	-	CASSSPGLEVYEQYF	TGTGCCAGCAGCTCTCCCGGACTAGAAGTCTACGAGCAGTACTTC
TRBJ1-1	TRBD1	TRBV5-6	-	CASRDTGVGTEAFF	TGTGCCAGCAGAGATACAGGGGTGGGCACTGAAGCTTTCTTT
TRBJ1-4	TRBD1	TRBV2	-	CASRLQGVFTEKLFF	TGTGCCAGCAGGTTACAGGGGGTGTTTACTGAAAAACTGTTTTTT